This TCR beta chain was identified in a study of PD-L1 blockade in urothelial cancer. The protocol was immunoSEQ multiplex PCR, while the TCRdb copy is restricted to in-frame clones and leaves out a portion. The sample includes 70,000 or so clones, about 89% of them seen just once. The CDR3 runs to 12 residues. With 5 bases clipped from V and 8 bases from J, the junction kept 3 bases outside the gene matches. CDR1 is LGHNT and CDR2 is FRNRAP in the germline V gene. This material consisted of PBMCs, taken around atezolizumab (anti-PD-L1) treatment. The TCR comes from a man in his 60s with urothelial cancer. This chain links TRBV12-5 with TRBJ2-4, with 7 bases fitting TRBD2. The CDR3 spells CASGKGRDIQYF. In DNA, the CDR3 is TGTGCTAGTGGTAAAGGGAGGGACATTCAGTACTTC.